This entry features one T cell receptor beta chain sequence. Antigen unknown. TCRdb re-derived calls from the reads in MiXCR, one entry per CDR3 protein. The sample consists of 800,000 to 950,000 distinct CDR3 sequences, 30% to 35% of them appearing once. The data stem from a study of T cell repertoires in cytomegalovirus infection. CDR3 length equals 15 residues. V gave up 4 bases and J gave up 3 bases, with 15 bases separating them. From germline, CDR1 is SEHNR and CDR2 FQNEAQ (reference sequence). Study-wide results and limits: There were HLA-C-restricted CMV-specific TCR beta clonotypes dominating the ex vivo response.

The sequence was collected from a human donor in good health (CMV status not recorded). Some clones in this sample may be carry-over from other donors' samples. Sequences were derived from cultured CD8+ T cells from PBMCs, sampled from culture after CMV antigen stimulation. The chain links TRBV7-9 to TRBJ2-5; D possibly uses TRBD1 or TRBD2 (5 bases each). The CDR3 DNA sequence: TGTGCCAGCAGCTGGCAGGGAGCCTGGGAAGAGACCCAGTACTTC. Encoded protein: CASSWQGAWEETQYF.